The 30 T cell receptor beta chains below were found in one sample sequenced in a study of Graves' ophthalmopathy and Graves' hyperthyroidism (dated by TCRdb to the late 2010s). For sequencing, an Illumina HiSeq 2000 was employed. For repertoire sequencing, TCR beta CDR3 regions were amplified from RNA transcripts. The first round of RT-PCR was done with HTBI primers and the Qiagen OneStep RT-PCR kit, and was followed by a second round of multiplex PCR, then size selection and purification. TCRdb applied fastp at Q25 and MiXCR to the public reads, then kept only in-frame beta chains. A single entry per CDR3 protein holds the most common genes and DNA from its merged rows. The sample has about 640,000 distinct CDR3 sequences on record, roughly 41% of them singletons. Together, the top ten hold 3% to 4% of the sample. Input material: peripheral blood. The receptor source for this set is an adult man with Graves' ophthalmopathy.

Comments on this clonotype: A much larger clone differs from this one at a single base, so this may be a read error. The J gene is TRBJ1-2, the V gene TRBV2; 8 positions agree with TRBD1. V lost 5 bases, J lost 6 bases, and 2 bases stayed unmatched. This CDR3 is built from 12 residues. Germline assignment: CDR1 SNHLY and CDR2 FYNNEI. The DNA for the CDR3 is TGTGCCAGCAGTTCAGGGGGCAATGGCTACACCTTC. Translated: CASSSGGNGYTF. The full variable domain, rest sourced from reference TRBV2 and TRBJ1-2, is EPEVTQTPSHQVTQMGQEVILRCVPISNHLYFYWYRQILGQKVEFLVSFYNNEISEKSEIFDDQFSVERPDGSNFTLKIRSTKLEDSAMYFCASSSGGNGYTFGSGTRLTVV.

The chain is built from TRBV7-9 and TRBJ2-7, with 8 nucleotides matching TRBD1. Trimming took 2 bases from V and 4 from J; bases not matched to a gene: 16. The CDR3 loop spans 18 amino acids. Germline loops: CDR1 SEHNR, CDR2 FQNEAQ (reference sequence). The CDR3 coding sequence is TGTGCCAGCAGCTTAACTGGCAGGGGGCACACCGGGACTTACGAGCAGTACTTC. The encoded protein is CASSLTGRGHTGTYEQYF.

The chain uses TRBV20-1 and TRBJ1-2, with D unclear. The germline gives CDR1 DFQATT, CDR2 SNEGSKA (reference sequence). Between the trimmed V and J ends, which lost 0 bases and 8 bases, there was a span of 10 bases. This CDR3 has 12 amino acids. The CDR3 DNA follows: TGCAGTGCTAGAGACGAGACGGAAGGCTACACCTTC. It yields the protein CSARDETEGYTF.

This clonotype was seen repeatedly, ten times or more. The chain recombines TRBV5-1 with TRBJ1-5; D may be TRBD1 (6 bases). Germline V gives CDR1 SGHRS, CDR2 YFSETQ. This CDR3 has 16 amino acids. V was trimmed by 4 bases and J by 2 bases, leaving 16 bases between them. CDR3 sequence reads: CASSPGGGGGNQPQHF. CDR3 in DNA: TGCGCCAGCAGCCCTGGGGGGGGCGGGGGCAATCAGCCCCAGCATTTT.

Concerning this clonotype: The junction shows a germline mismatch at one end, possibly a read error. The rearrangement uses TRBV19 and TRBJ1-5, with unresolved D. The CDR3 runs to 16 residues. Germline CDR1 and CDR2: LNHDA and SQIVND (reference sequence). CDR3 sequence reads: CARSIVVRSLDQPQHF. In nucleotides, the CDR3 is TGTGCCAGAAGTATAGTGGTGAGAAGTCTCGATCAGCCCCAGCATTTT.

Concerning this clonotype: Being one base from a much bigger clone, this may be a read error. The gene calls are TRBV5-4 and TRBJ1-6, with D possibly being TRBD1 (5 bases). The CDR3 totals 16 residues. With 3 bases removed from V and 13 bases from J, the gap between germline ends came to 23 bases. Germline assignment: CDR1 SGHNT and CDR2 YYREEE (reference sequence). CDR3 loop: CASSSLYPGRISPLHF. Written as DNA, the CDR3 is TGTGCCAGCAGCTCCCTCTACCCGGGACGGATTTCGCCCCTCCACTTT.

Ten or more counts support this clonotype. The junction departs from germline at one end; a sequencing error may be responsible. The chain links TRBV7-7 to TRBJ2-7; D remains ambiguous. Germline CDR1 reads SSHAT; CDR2 reads FNYEAQ (reference sequence). This CDR3 is built from 13 residues. The CDR3, as DNA: TGTGCTAGCAGCCCCGGTGAACCCTACGAGCAGTACTTC. Its protein is CASSPGEPYEQYF.

In its sample, this clonotype was seen many times. The rearrangement links TRBV7-9 to TRBJ2-7; D call uncertain. The CDR3 loop spans 12 amino acids. Trimming stripped 6 bases from V and 4 bases from J, with 10 bases between. Germline CDR1 SEHNR, CDR2 FQNEAQ (reference sequence). The CDR3 nucleotides are TGTGCCAGCAGTTCGCCTAAGTACGAGCAGTACTTC. Encoded protein: CASSSPKYEQYF. The full variable domain, rest sourced from reference TRBV7-9 and TRBJ2-7, is DTGVSQNPRHKITKRGQNVTFRCDPISEHNRLYWYRQTLGQGPEFLTYFQNEAQLEKSRLLSDRFSAERPKGSFSTLEIQRTEQGDSAMYLCASSSPKYEQYFGPGTRLTVT.

This clonotype was detected many times. J is TRBJ2-5 and V is TRBV2; 9 bases are shared with TRBD2. This CDR3 has 15 residues. V lost 4 bases to trimming and J lost 5 bases; unmatched junction nucleotides: 8. CDR1 and CDR2 from the germline V gene are SNHLY and FYNNEI. The CDR3 protein is CASSVLSGRRETQYF. The CDR3 nucleotides read TGTGCCAGCAGTGTTCTGAGCGGGAGGAGGGAGACCCAGTACTTC. Drawing the rest from reference TRBV2 and TRBJ2-5, the complete variable domain is EPEVTQTPSHQVTQMGQEVILRCVPISNHLYFYWYRQILGQKVEFLVSFYNNEISEKSEIFDDQFSVERPDGSNFTLKIRSTKLEDSAMYFCASSVLSGRRETQYFGPGTRLLVL.

To note about this clonotype: Just one base apart from a much larger clone, this may be a read error. The chain employs TRBV7-8 and TRBJ1-2; possibly TRBD1 for D (6 bases). The CDR3 extends over 16 amino acids. The germline V gene encodes CDR1 SGHVS and CDR2 FQNEAQ. In nucleotides, the CDR3 is TGTGCCAGCAGCTTGTATCACAGGGCCCCTAACTGTGGCTACACCTTC. It yields the protein CASSLYHRAPNCGYTF.

The sample holds a few counts of this clonotype. The chain employs TRBV6-1 and TRBJ1-4, with a weak D call TRBD1 (5 bases). V lost 8 bases, J lost 4 bases, and 11 bases lay in between. The CDR3 runs to 13 residues. Germline V CDR1 and CDR2: MNHNS, SASEGT. The CDR3 region is CASRGFGNEKLFF. In DNA, the CDR3 is TGTGCCAGCCGGGGCTTCGGTAATGAAAAACTGTTTTTT.

Ten or more counts support this clonotype. The rearrangement uses TRBV7-9 and TRBJ2-5; TRBD2 agrees at 9 bases. The CDR3 sequence is 16 residues long. Trimming at V came to 4 bases and at J to 2 bases, leaving 8 bases not matched to a gene. Germline assignment: CDR1 SEHNR and CDR2 FQNEAQ (reference sequence). The CDR3, as DNA: TGTGCCAGCAGCTCCTACGGACTAGCGACACAAGAGACCCAGTACTTC. Translating gives CASSSYGLATQETQYF.

The table lists this clonotype with many counts. The V gene is TRBV19, the J gene TRBJ1-1; D gene unclear. V dropped 6 bases and J dropped 6 bases, with 14 bases sitting between them. The CDR3 has 13 residues. Per germline, CDR1 LNHDA and CDR2 SQIVND (reference sequence). CDR3 protein: CASSHPSVAEAFF. CDR3 bases: TGTGCCAGTAGCCACCCCTCAGTAGCTGAAGCTTTCTTT.

In regard to this clonotype: A read error may explain this, as a much larger clone is one base away. The conserved final phenylalanine or tryptophan is absent from the CDR3, which likely points to a read error. This sequence joins TRBV20-1 and TRBJ1-2; possible D gene TRBD1, 5 bases. CDR1 and CDR2 from the germline V gene are DFQATT and SNEGSKA (reference sequence). Trimming took off 6 bases at V and 6 bases at J, with 14 bases between the two ends. This CDR3 region has 12 residues. CDR3 in DNA: TGCAGTGCGACCAGGGTGGGAGATGGCTACACCCTC. It encodes CSATRVGDGYTL.

The gene calls are TRBV2 and TRBJ2-7; maybe TRBD2 (5 bases). The CDR3 contains 16 residues. Trimming left V 4 bases short and J 5 bases short, with 21 bases between. The germline V gene has CDR1 SNHLY and CDR2 FYNNEI. CDR3 loop: CASSGQPGLAQHEQYF. CDR3 coding DNA: TGTGCCAGCAGTGGGCAGCCAGGACTCGCCCAACACGAGCAGTACTTC.

The V and J genes are TRBV10-3 and TRBJ1-5; TRBD1 aligns across 10 bases. The CDR3 runs to 13 residues. The V segment lost 10 bases and the J segment 7 bases; nucleotides outside the gene matches: 7. Germline CDR1 ENHRY, CDR2 SYGVKD. The CDR3: CATTDRGRQPQHF. In nucleotides, the CDR3 is TGTGCCACCACGGACAGGGGGAGGCAGCCCCAGCATTTT.

A few counts support this clonotype. This chain connects TRBV4-1 to TRBJ2-7; a possible D gene is TRBD1 (6 bases). CDR1 and CDR2 (germline): MGHRA, YSYEKL. Deletions cut 2 bases from V and 6 bases from J, with 20 bases between. CDR3 length equals 16 residues. The CDR3 reads CASSQYVGGDKGEQYF. The CDR3, as DNA: TGCGCCAGCAGCCAATACGTAGGGGGTGACAAGGGCGAGCAGTACTTC.

This clonotype was seen repeatedly, ten times or more. At one boundary the junction diverges from the germline segment, which might be a read error. The V gene is TRBV2, the J gene TRBJ1-1, with 8 bases lining up with TRBD1. CDR1 and CDR2 from the germline V gene are SNHLY and FYNNEI. The length of the CDR3 is 14 residues. In nucleotides, the CDR3 is TGTGCCAGCGGGTCAACAGGGGGTGGCACTGAAGCTTCCTTT. It specifies CASGSTGGGTEASF.

This clonotype was recorded at least ten times. The rearrangement links TRBV19 to TRBJ1-1, with 9 positions matching TRBD1. Germline CDR1 reads LNHDA; CDR2 reads SQIVND (reference sequence). With V trimmed by 1 base and J by 8 bases, 5 bases remained unmatched. CDR3 length: 14 residues. The CDR3 DNA follows: TGTGCCAGTAGTATAGTGGGACAGGGCTCCGAAGCTTTCTTT. It translates to CASSIVGQGSEAFF.

In the case of this clonotype: Since a much larger clone is just one base distant, this may be a read error. The chain recombines TRBV2 with TRBJ2-7; no definite D call. The V gene lost 5 bases and the J gene lost 6 bases, with 11 bases spanning the gap. Germline V lookup: CDR1 SNHLY, CDR2 FYNNEI. This CDR3 contains 12 residues. Here the CDR3 DNA reads TGTGCCAGCAGTTTAGGATTGAGCGAGCAGTACTTC. This translates into CASSLGLSEQYF.

There are many counts of this clonotype. This chain connects TRBV20-1 to TRBJ2-5; D perhaps matches TRBD2 (6 bases). Deletions cut 1 base from V and 0 bases from J, with 12 bases between. The CDR3 runs 15 residues. CDR1 DFQATT and CDR2 SNEGSKA come from the germline V gene (reference sequence). CDR3 region: CSARVAGLNQETQYF. The CDR3 region has the DNA TGCAGTGCTAGAGTTGCGGGGCTAAACCAAGAGACCCAGTACTTC.

Ten or more counts support this clonotype. The chain links TRBV10-3 to TRBJ2-7; 9 nucleotides match TRBD2. The CDR3 is 14 amino acids. CDR1 is ENHRY and CDR2 is SYGVKD in the germline V gene. V lost 9 bases to trimming and J lost 3 bases; unmatched junction nucleotides: 9. The CDR3 sequence is CAIRKSGGLYEQYF. For the CDR3, the DNA is TGTGCCATTAGGAAAAGCGGGGGGCTCTACGAGCAGTACTTC.

Turning to this clonotype: Because the CDR3 is missing its conserved closing phenylalanine or tryptophan, this is likely a read error. It is unclear where the CDR3 begins or ends on the DNA, so no DNA is shown, and the CDR3 is as TCRdb lists it. V is TRBV4-2 and J is TRBJ1-4; TRBD1, the table's D call, was not compared with the DNA. From germline, CDR1 is LGHNA and CDR2 YNFKEQ. The CDR3 comprises 10 residues, both ends counted. The CDR3 loop is CASSQGQTNY.

This clonotype came up many times. A much larger clone is a single base away; this may be a read error. The genes are TRBV6-6 and TRBJ1-1; no clear D gene. Germline V gene sequence: CDR1 MNHNY, CDR2 SVGAGI (reference sequence). CDR3 length equals 12 residues. Trimming shortened V by 8 bases and J by 0 bases, and 7 bases separated the two germline ends. This chain's CDR3 is CASGRMNTEAFF. In DNA form, the CDR3 reads TGTGCCAGCGGACGGATGAACACTGAAGCTTTCTTT.

In this sample, this clonotype turned up many times. This rearrangement joins TRBV5-1 to TRBJ2-5; 12 nucleotides match TRBD2. The CDR3 length is 19 residues. The germline V gene encodes CDR1 SGHRS and CDR2 YFSETQ. V lost 0 bases to trimming and J lost 0 bases; unmatched junction nucleotides: 9. CDR3 DNA: TGCGCCAGCAGCTTGGGACTAGCGGGAGATCGATGGTACCAAGAGACCCAGTACTTC. As protein: CASSLGLAGDRWYQETQYF.

The V gene is TRBV7-9, the J gene TRBJ2-7; a weak D match, TRBD1 (6 bases). Germline V gene data show CDR1 as SEHNR and CDR2 as FQNEAQ (reference sequence). Trimming left V 0 bases short and J 3 bases short, with 12 bases between. The CDR3 consists of 15 residues. The chain's CDR3 is CASSLAGGHHYEQYF. In DNA form, the CDR3 reads TGTGCCAGCAGCTTAGCAGGGGGACACCACTACGAGCAGTACTTC.

This clonotype was seen repeatedly, ten times or more. V is TRBV11-2 and J is TRBJ1-3, with D hard to call. Trimming stripped 8 bases from V and 0 bases from J, with 5 bases between. This CDR3 comprises 12 residues. Germline assignment: CDR1 SGHAT and CDR2 FQNNGV. CDR3 in DNA: TGTGCCAGCGGAAGCTCTGGAAACACCATATATTTT. It translates to CASGSSGNTIYF.

This sequence joins TRBV29-1 and TRBJ1-5; 8 positions match TRBD1. Per germline, CDR1 SQVTM and CDR2 ANQGSEA. The CDR3 has 15 residues. Losses at the gene ends were 2 bases for V and 3 bases for J; bases not matched to a gene: 6. The CDR3 is CSVERDRGINQPQHF. The CDR3, as DNA: TGCAGCGTTGAACGCGACAGGGGTATCAATCAGCCCCAGCATTTT.

V and J are TRBV7-9 and TRBJ1-4; TRBD1 is a possible D gene (5 bases). Germline loops: CDR1 SEHNR, CDR2 FQNEAQ (reference sequence). V lost 5 bases and J lost 8, with 12 bases in between. CDR3 length: 13 amino acids. The CDR3 region is CASSQDEGEKLFF. The CDR3 DNA follows: TGTGCCAGCAGCCAAGATGAGGGGGAAAAACTGTTTTTT.

The table lists this clonotype with a count of one. One end of the junction fails to match germline, which may point to a read error. V gene TRBV7-4 combines with J gene TRBJ1-2; no clear D. The CDR3 runs 15 residues. Germline CDR1 and CDR2: SGHVT and SQSDAQ. The CDR3 loop reads CDSSLAEGIDYGYTF. The CDR3 DNA sequence: TGTGACAGCAGCTTAGCGGAAGGGATTGACTATGGCTACACCTTC.